This T cell receptor (beta chain) was found in a study of regulatory T cells in long-lasting Graves disease. Findings and limits, study-wide: The TCR repertoire of persistent Graves' patients was less diverse than that of newly diagnosed ones.

This clonotype has a count of ten or more. Its specificity is unknown. The TCR beta library used iRepertoire HTBI primers with Arm-PCR amplification of CDR3. TCRdb processed the multiplex PCR reads anew with MiXCR; each CDR3 protein has one entry. The sample records roughly 420,000 distinct CDR3 sequences, 16% being singletons. Time point here: newly diagnosed GD, antithyroid drugs for less than 3 months. Preparation of the TCR library used RNA extracted from PBMCs. An endocrinology department in Xi'an, China, supplied the patients. Germline loops: CDR1 DFQATT, CDR2 SNEGSKA (reference sequence). Losses at the gene ends were 6 bases for V and 2 bases for J; bases not matched to a gene: 9. There are 16 residues in the CDR3. This sample was also put to use in a study of T cells in Graves' hyperthyroidism and ophthalmopathy. In that study: Orbital computed tomography and thyroid ultrasound, together with serum TRAb and thyroxine and clinical symptoms, were used for diagnoses. With the HTBI primer set, the TCR CDR3 went through a first round of RT-PCR.

The starting material was peripheral blood mononuclear cells (PBMCs), obtained at new diagnosis, from a patient treated with antithyroid drugs. This rearrangement joins TRBV20-1 to TRBJ2-7; 14 bases are a match to TRBD2. This receptor was identified in a woman aged 18-29 years with Graves disease. CDR3 nucleotides: TGCAGTGCCCAGGGACTAGCGGGAGCCTCCCCCTACGAGCAGTACTTC. Protein product: CSAQGLAGASPYEQYF.